Below, 10 T cell receptor beta chains from the same sample are listed, as sequenced in a study of blood T cell repertoires in COVID-19. Data came from immunoSEQ multiplex PCR; TCRdb stores just in-frame clones and leaves some out. The sample has under 250,000 clones, roughly 90% seen once. Sequences were obtained from peripheral blood. These receptor sequences come from a man aged 60 to 75 who had recovered from COVID-19.

The chain joins TRBV5-1 to TRBJ2-5, with TRBD2 matching over 9 bases. This CDR3 comprises 16 residues. Germline V lookup: CDR1 SGHRS, CDR2 YFSETQ. V was pared by 1 base and J by 0 bases, with 4 bases of the junction left unmatched. As DNA, the CDR3 is TGCGCCAGCAGCTTGCGTACTAGCGGGCACCAAGAGACCCAGTACTTC. Protein sequence: CASSLRTSGHQETQYF.

This clone was recorded once. The chain joins TRBV29-1 to TRBJ2-2; 7 bases map to TRBD2. Germline V CDR1 and CDR2: SQVTM, ANQGSEA. Losses at the gene ends were 3 bases for V and 0 bases for J; bases not matched to a gene: 7. The CDR3 has 16 amino acids. The CDR3 DNA is TGCAGCGTTGAGAGGACTAGTAAAACGAACACCGGGGAGCTGTTTTTT. Translating it yields CSVERTSKTNTGELFF.

This sequence joins TRBV7-8 and TRBJ2-7; the match to TRBD1 covers 7 bases. This CDR3 has 14 amino acids. Germline V CDR1 and CDR2: SGHVS, FQNEAQ. Trimming at V came to 4 bases and at J to 2 bases, leaving 5 bases not matched to a gene. The CDR3 bases are TGTGCCAGCAGCTCAGGGGGTTTAGCCTACGAGCAGTACTTC. It encodes CASSSGGLAYEQYF.

The rearrangement links TRBV7-2 to TRBJ1-5; tentative D call: TRBD1 (6 bases). Per the germline V gene, CDR1 is SGHTA and CDR2 is FQGNSA. CDR3 length equals 15 residues. V was pared by 0 bases and J by 7 bases, with 13 bases between. The CDR3 region has the DNA TGTGCCAGCAGCTTAGCGACGGGGGGCGGCCAGCCCCAGCATTTT. Residues: CASSLATGGGQPQHF.

The chain combines TRBV3-1 (or the pseudogene TRBV3-2) with TRBJ1-2; 7 nucleotides line up with TRBD1. The germline gives CDR1 LGHDT, CDR2 YNNKEL (reference sequence). The V and J ends lost 1 base and 5 bases, in that order; junction bases with no gene match: 10. The CDR3 totals 16 residues. This chain's CDR3 is CASSQGGWDSEYGYTF. The CDR3 DNA follows: TGTGCCAGCAGCCAAGGGGGATGGGACAGCGAATATGGCTACACCTTC.

A note on this clone: The junction does not match germline at one end; this may be a read error. The rearrangement uses TRBV2 and TRBJ1-2; D is unclear. CDR3 length: 11 residues. Per germline, CDR1 SNHLY and CDR2 FYNNEI. DNA for the CDR3: TGTGCCAGCTCCCGACCCGGGAGTCTATCCTTC. This translates into CASSRPGSLSF.

The chain has TRBV3-1 (or the pseudogene TRBV3-2) and TRBJ1-2, with 9 bases lining up with TRBD1. Germline V CDR1 and CDR2: LGHDT, YNNKEL (reference sequence). The trim removed 0 bases at V and 7 bases at J, leaving 12 bases unmatched. The CDR3 covers 17 residues. This CDR3 reads CASSQDLGTGSARGYTF. The CDR3 nucleotides are TGTGCCAGCAGCCAAGATCTAGGGACAGGGAGTGCACGTGGCTACACCTTC.

The chain joins TRBV7-6 to TRBJ2-3; 10 bases fit TRBD2. The CDR3 runs 14 residues. Trimming cost V 0 bases and J 6 bases; bases outside gene matches: 0. CDR1 and CDR2 (germline): SGHVS, FNYEAQ. The CDR3 loop reads CASSLASGGDTQYF. In DNA, the CDR3 is TGTGCCAGCAGCTTAGCTAGCGGGGGGGATACGCAGTATTTT.

This clone has a single count. The chain couples TRBV9 to TRBJ1-4, with D perhaps matching TRBD1 (5 bases). The CDR3 extends over 15 amino acids. Looked up from germline, CDR1 is SGDLS and CDR2 is YYNGEE. Trimming shortened V by 4 bases and J by 2 bases, and 12 bases separated the two germline ends. CDR3 sequence (DNA): TGTGCCAGCAGCCTATTATCAGGGACTAATGAAAAACTGTTTTTT. It is translated as CASSLLSGTNEKLFF.

Here the CDR3 reads CASSSLRGELFF. The CDR3 DNA reads TGTGCCAGCAGCTCCCTCAGGGGGGAGCTGTTTTTT. The rearrangement links TRBV13 to TRBJ2-2, with D unclear. The CDR3 length is 12 residues. In germline, CDR1 is PRHDT, CDR2 FYEKMQ (reference sequence). The V gene lost 4 bases and the J gene lost 8 bases, with 8 bases spanning the gap.